The clone carrying this T cell receptor (beta chain) was recorded a few times. The data were obtained in a study of patients and donors after allogeneic stem cell transplantation. MiXCR, run by TCRdb on the RT-PCR reads, gives a single entry per CDR3 protein. Here the sample spans some 230,000 distinct CDR3 sequences, less than 15% being singletons. The source of this sequence is a human donor who was either an allogeneic HSCT recipient or a stem cell or donor lymphocyte infusion donor (not recorded which). It is not recorded whose cells these are; they may come from a transplant donor. Sequenced input: blood, either unsorted or a sorted T cell fraction (not recorded which).

DNA of the CDR3: TGCAGTGCTAGTTCCGGAGCGAACACCGGGGAGCTGTTTTTT. Residues: CSASSGANTGELFF. The chain has TRBV20-1 and TRBJ2-2; D ambiguous. The CDR3 runs to 14 residues. Trimming stripped 3 bases from V and 0 bases from J, with 8 bases between. Germline values: CDR1 DFQATT, CDR2 SNEGSKA (reference sequence).